These 28 T cell receptor beta chains came from one sample sequenced in a study of blood T cell repertoires in COVID-19. The table came from immunoSEQ multiplex PCR; TCRdb's copy has only in-frame clones and leaves some out. The sample lists 80,000 or so clones; around 81% were seen once. Specimen: peripheral blood. The receptors were gathered from a man at least 80 years old with acute or convalescent COVID-19.

V and J are TRBV5-1 and TRBJ1-1; perhaps TRBD1 as D (6 bases). The CDR3 extends over 13 amino acids. CDR1 SGHRS and CDR2 YFSETQ come from the germline V gene. The V gene lost 2 bases and the J gene lost 4 bases, with 9 bases spanning the gap. The CDR3 spells CASSFYRVTEAFF. The CDR3 nucleotides read TGCGCCAGCAGCTTTTACAGGGTCACTGAAGCTTTCTTT.

The count of this clone is one. The V gene is TRBV24-1, the J gene TRBJ2-1; D possibly corresponds to TRBD2 (7 bases). This CDR3 has 16 amino acids. V lost 4 bases to trimming and J lost 8 bases, with 20 bases between them. The germline V gene encodes CDR1 KGHDR and CDR2 SFDVKD. For the CDR3, the DNA is TGTGCCACCAGTGACCCCAGGGGCGGGAGAAGAGATGAGCAGTTCTTC. This gives the protein CATSDPRGGRRDEQFF.

CDR3 nucleotide sequence: TGTGCCAGCAGTTACCGGGGGAATGAGCAGTTCTTC. Translated, it gives CASSYRGNEQFF. The chain recombines TRBV12-3 or TRBV12-4 with TRBJ2-1; possibly TRBD2 for D (6 bases). This CDR3 is 12 amino acids long. The ends were cut back, 4 bases at V and 7 bases at J, with 8 bases in the middle.

The rearrangement joins TRBV5-1 to TRBJ2-7; 8 bases are shared with TRBD1. V lost 7 bases to trimming and J lost 3 bases; unmatched junction nucleotides: 6. Per germline, CDR1 SGHRS and CDR2 YFSETQ. The CDR3 sequence is 13 residues long. CDR3 region: CASADRVDYEQYF. The CDR3 DNA sequence: TGCGCCAGCGCGGACAGGGTCGACTACGAGCAGTACTTC.

V and J are TRBV5-1 and TRBJ2-5; 10 bases match TRBD1. This CDR3 contains 14 residues. CDR1 SGHRS and CDR2 YFSETQ come from the germline V gene. Trimming took 7 bases from V and 3 from J; bases not matched to a gene: 6. Here the CDR3 DNA reads TGCGCCAGCCGCCCAGGGACAGGGGAAGAGACCCAGTACTTC. Protein product: CASRPGTGEETQYF.

This clone was seen a handful of times. The CDR3 reads CASSYWQGGDSPLHF. The CDR3 nucleotides are TGTGCCAGCAGTTACTGGCAGGGAGGCGATTCACCCCTCCACTTT. The rearrangement uses TRBV6-5 and TRBJ1-6; possible D gene TRBD1, 5 bases. With 1 base removed from V and 8 bases from J, the gap between germline ends came to 12 bases. This CDR3 spans 15 amino acids. CDR1 is MNHEY and CDR2 is SVGAGI in the germline V gene.

The J gene is TRBJ1-1, the V gene TRBV28; TRBD1 agrees at 7 bases. The CDR3 is 14 amino acids. The ends lost 5 bases at V and 11 bases at J; junction bases unmatched: 14. From germline, CDR1 is MDHEN and CDR2 SYDVKM. The CDR3 protein is CASSDYQGVTSAFF. The CDR3 DNA follows: TGTGCCAGCAGTGACTATCAGGGGGTTACAAGCGCTTTCTTT. The whole variable domain, remainder taken from reference TRBV28 and TRBJ1-1, is DVKVTQSSRYLVKRTGEKVFLECVQDMDHENMFWYRQDPGLGLRLIYFSYDVKMKEKGDIPEGYSVSREKKERFSLILESASTNQTSMYLCASSDYQGVTSAFFGQGTRLTVV.

The chain has TRBV3-1 (or the pseudogene TRBV3-2) and TRBJ2-7, with TRBD2 identical over 7 bases. The trim removed 4 bases at V and 6 bases at J, leaving 9 bases unmatched. This CDR3 is 14 amino acids long. Per germline, CDR1 LGHDT and CDR2 YNNKEL (reference sequence). The CDR3, as DNA: TGTGCCAGCAGCCCACGCGGACTAGTCCCCGAGCAGTACTTC. It codes for CASSPRGLVPEQYF.

The chain links TRBV5-1 to TRBJ2-1; 8 bases agree with TRBD2. Trimming took 4 bases from V and 4 from J; bases not matched to a gene: 4. The CDR3 covers 14 residues. The germline gives CDR1 SGHRS, CDR2 YFSETQ. The DNA for the CDR3 is TGCGCCAGCAGCCCACTAGCGGCTTACAATGAGCAGTTCTTC. Its protein is CASSPLAAYNEQFF.

This clone was detected only once. The chain links TRBV3-1 (or the pseudogene TRBV3-2) to TRBJ2-2, with 7 bases that match TRBD2. Germline V lookup: CDR1 LGHDT, CDR2 YNNKEL (reference sequence). V shed 0 bases, J shed 6 bases, and the junction held 7 bases outside the gene matches. The CDR3 is 16 residues long. In DNA, the CDR3 is TGTGCCAGCAGCCAAGAGCCTAGCGGAGCCGCCGGGGAGCTGTTTTTT. Encoded protein: CASSQEPSGAAGELFF.

The CDR3 reads CASSPRAAGTYNEQFF. CDR3 nucleotides: TGTGCCAGCAGCCCCCGGGCGGCGGGAACCTACAATGAGCAGTTCTTC. This chain joins TRBV21-1 and TRBJ2-1; the listed D gene, TRBD2, was not tested against the DNA. TRBV21-1 is a recognized pseudogene. This CDR3 spans 16 amino acids.

The J gene is TRBJ2-7, the V gene TRBV11-3, with a weak D call TRBD1 (6 bases). The V gene lost 5 bases and the J gene lost 2 bases, with 13 bases spanning the gap. Germline-derived CDR1 and CDR2 are SGHNT and YENEEA. This CDR3 is built from 14 residues. CDR3 sequence reads: CASSPYDRPYEQYF. The DNA for the CDR3 is TGTGCCAGCAGCCCTTACGACAGGCCCTACGAGCAGTACTTC.

Here the CDR3 DNA reads TGTGCCATCAGTGATTGGCCAGCGTATAATTCACCCCTCCACTTT. Amino acid sequence: CAISDWPAYNSPLHF. This sequence joins TRBV10-3 and TRBJ1-6; D remains unclear. Germline CDR1 and CDR2: ENHRY and SYGVKD. V shed 3 bases and J shed 4 bases, with 10 bases lying between them. The CDR3 sequence is 15 residues long.

The chain recombines TRBV7-9 with TRBJ2-7, with D perhaps matching TRBD1 (6 bases). The CDR3 length is 14 residues. CDR1 SEHNR and CDR2 FQNEAQ come from the germline V gene (reference sequence). Trimming took 2 bases from V and 0 from J, leaving 8 bases between them. The CDR3 sequence: CASSLLGASYEQYF. For the CDR3, the DNA is TGTGCCAGCAGCTTACTGGGGGCCTCCTACGAGCAGTACTTC.

This clone was found a few times. The chain uses TRBV7-2 and TRBJ1-1, with D tentatively TRBD1 (6 bases). This CDR3 contains 13 residues. The germline V and J ends were trimmed by 1 base and 7 bases, with 10 bases remaining between them. CDR1 and CDR2 from the germline V gene are SGHTA and FQGNSA. CDR3 amino acids: CASSLVQGDEAFF. CDR3 nucleotides: TGTGCCAGCAGCTTAGTACAGGGCGATGAAGCTTTCTTT.

The chain employs TRBV6-5 and TRBJ1-1; D gene ambiguous. The CDR3 spans 13 residues. V gave up 2 bases and J gave up 3 bases, with 7 bases separating them. Germline V CDR1 and CDR2: MNHEY, SVGAGI. The CDR3 loop is CASSYEADTEAFF. CDR3 nucleotide sequence: TGTGCCAGCAGTTACGAGGCTGACACTGAAGCTTTCTTT.

The chain carries TRBV6-4 and TRBJ2-7; D is possibly TRBD2 (6 bases). Germline V CDR1 and CDR2: MRHNA, SNTAGT. Deletions cut 6 bases from V and 9 bases from J, with 18 bases between. The CDR3 totals 13 residues. DNA for the CDR3: TGTGCCAGCAGCCCGGGGGTAGGGAGAGCGCAGTACTTC. Amino acids: CASSPGVGRAQYF.

The chain carries TRBV19 and TRBJ2-5, with 11 bases that match TRBD2. The length of the CDR3 is 16 residues. Trimming at V came to 3 bases and at J to 3 bases, leaving 6 bases not matched to a gene. Germline loops: CDR1 LNHDA, CDR2 SQIVND (reference sequence). CDR3 in DNA: TGTGCCAGTAGTATCATGACTAGCGGGGACAAAGAGACCCAGTACTTC. This translates into CASSIMTSGDKETQYF.

The chain uses TRBV30 and TRBJ2-1; TRBD2 agrees at 14 bases. V was pared by 7 bases and J by 8 bases, with 7 bases of the junction left unmatched. Germline CDR1 and CDR2: GTSNPN and SVGIG (reference sequence). The CDR3 consists of 14 residues. CDR3 in DNA: TGTGCCTTAACCGGGACTAGCGGGGGCTATGAGCAGTTCTTC. Translated, it gives CALTGTSGGYEQFF.

This clone was detected once. This chain links TRBV4-2 with TRBJ2-7; TRBD1 agrees at 10 bases. The germline gives CDR1 LGHNA, CDR2 YNFKEQ. The CDR3 totals 15 residues. V shed 2 bases, J shed 2 bases, and the junction held 3 bases outside the gene matches. CDR3: CASSQPDRGAYEQYF. The DNA of the CDR3 is TGTGCCAGCAGCCAACCGGACAGGGGGGCCTACGAGCAGTACTTC.

A note on this clone: Since a much larger clone is just one base distant, this may be a read error. The V call is TRBV7-2, the J call TRBJ1-1; tentatively, D is TRBD1 (6 bases). V lost 5 bases, J lost 1 base, and 8 bases lay in between. CDR3 length: 13 residues. Germline V lookup: CDR1 SGHTA, CDR2 FQGNSA. The DNA of the CDR3 is TGTGCCAGCAGCCGGGGACAGAACACTGAAGCTTTCTTT. Protein product: CASSRGQNTEAFF.

V is TRBV11-2 and J is TRBJ2-1, with 10 bases that match TRBD2. This CDR3 is 15 amino acids long. The V gene's germline CDR1 is SGHAT and CDR2 FQNNGV. With V trimmed by 4 bases and J by 3 bases, 3 bases remained unmatched. Here the CDR3 DNA reads TGTGCCAGCAGCTCGCGGACTAGCGGCTACAATGAGCAGTTCTTC. This sequence encodes CASSSRTSGYNEQFF.

This sequence joins TRBV7-2 and TRBJ2-5; D is ambiguous. The CDR3 is 14 residues long. Germline assignment: CDR1 SGHTA and CDR2 FQGNSA. Trimming shortened V by 1 base and J by 1 base, and 7 bases separated the two germline ends. CDR3 DNA: TGTGCCAGCAGCTTAGGGAGTCGCCAAGAGACCCAGTACTTC. It is translated as CASSLGSRQETQYF.

The chain is built from TRBV2 and TRBJ1-2; D possibly corresponds to TRBD1 (5 bases). Trimming shortened V by 3 bases and J by 6 bases, and 17 bases separated the two germline ends. This CDR3 has 15 amino acids. Germline assignment: CDR1 SNHLY and CDR2 FYNNEI. CDR3 sequence (DNA): TGTGCCAGCAGTGATGAGGCAGGGAATATCCATGGCTACACCTTC. Amino acids: CASSDEAGNIHGYTF.

This sequence joins TRBV3-1 (or the pseudogene TRBV3-2) and TRBJ2-7, with 7 bases matching TRBD2. The CDR3 has 15 residues. V trimming: 6 bases; J trimming: 7 bases; junction bases outside the gene matches: 15. In germline, CDR1 is LGHDT, CDR2 YNNKEL (reference sequence). CDR3 region: CASRAGGREFGEQYF. The CDR3 DNA follows: TGTGCCAGCAGGGCTGGAGGGCGGGAGTTTGGAGAGCAGTACTTC.

The V and J genes are TRBV5-1 and TRBJ2-7; perhaps TRBD1 as D (6 bases). Looked up from germline, CDR1 is SGHRS and CDR2 is YFSETQ. V lost 1 base to trimming and J lost 6 bases, with 11 bases between them. The CDR3 is 13 amino acids. CDR3 coding DNA: TGCGCCAGCAGCTTGAGTACAGGGCCCGAGCAGTACTTC. Encoded protein: CASSLSTGPEQYF.

This clone was counted once. This chain links TRBV7-2 with TRBJ2-1, with 7 bases lining up with TRBD1. J was trimmed by 2 bases and V by 5 bases; bases with no gene match: 6. The germline CDR1 and CDR2 sequences are SGHTA and FQGNSA. There are 15 residues in the CDR3. As DNA, the CDR3 is TGTGCCAGCAGCCTGATTGACAGGGCCTACAATGAGCAGTTCTTC. This gives the protein CASSLIDRAYNEQFF. Complete variable domain (other parts from reference TRBV7-2 and TRBJ2-1): GAGVSQSPSNKVTEKGKDVELRCDPISGHTALYWYRQSLGQGLEFLIYFQGNSAPDKSGLPSDRFSAERTGGSVSTLTIQRTQQEDSAVYLCASSLIDRAYNEQFFGPGTRLTVL.

The CDR3 sequence: CASSLGVGSGSTDTQYF. In nucleotides, the CDR3 is TGCGCCAGCAGCTTGGGGGTCGGTAGCGGGAGTACAGATACGCAGTATTTT. V is TRBV5-1 and J is TRBJ2-3; 9 bases line up with TRBD2. Per the germline V gene, CDR1 is SGHRS and CDR2 is YFSETQ. After removal of 0 bases from V and 3 bases from J, the junction contained 8 bases not matched to a gene. CDR3 length: 17 amino acids.